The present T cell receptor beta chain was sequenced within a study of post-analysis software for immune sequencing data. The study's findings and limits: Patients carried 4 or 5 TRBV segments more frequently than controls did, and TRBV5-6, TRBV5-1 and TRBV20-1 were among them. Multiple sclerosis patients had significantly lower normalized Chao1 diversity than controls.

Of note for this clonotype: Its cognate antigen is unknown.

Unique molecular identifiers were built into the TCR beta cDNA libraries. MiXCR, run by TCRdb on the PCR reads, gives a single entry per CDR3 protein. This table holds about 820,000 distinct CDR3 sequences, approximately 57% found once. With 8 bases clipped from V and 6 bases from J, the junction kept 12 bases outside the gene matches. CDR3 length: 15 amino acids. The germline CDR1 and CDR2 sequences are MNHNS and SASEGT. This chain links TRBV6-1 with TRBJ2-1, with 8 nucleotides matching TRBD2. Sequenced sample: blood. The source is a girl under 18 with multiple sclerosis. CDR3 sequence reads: CASWGGREGGNEQFF. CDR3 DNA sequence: TGTGCCAGCTGGGGAGGACGGGAGGGAGGCAATGAGCAGTTCTTC.